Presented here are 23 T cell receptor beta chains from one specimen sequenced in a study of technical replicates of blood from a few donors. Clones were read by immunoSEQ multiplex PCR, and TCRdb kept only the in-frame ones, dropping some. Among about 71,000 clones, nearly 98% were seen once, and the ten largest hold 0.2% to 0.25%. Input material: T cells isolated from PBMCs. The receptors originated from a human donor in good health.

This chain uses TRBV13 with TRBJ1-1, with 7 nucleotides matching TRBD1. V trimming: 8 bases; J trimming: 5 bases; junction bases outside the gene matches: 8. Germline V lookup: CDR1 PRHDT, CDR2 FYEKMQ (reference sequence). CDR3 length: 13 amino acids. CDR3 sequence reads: CASFRQGTTEAFF. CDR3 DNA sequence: TGTGCCAGCTTCCGACAGGGTACGACTGAAGCTTTCTTT.

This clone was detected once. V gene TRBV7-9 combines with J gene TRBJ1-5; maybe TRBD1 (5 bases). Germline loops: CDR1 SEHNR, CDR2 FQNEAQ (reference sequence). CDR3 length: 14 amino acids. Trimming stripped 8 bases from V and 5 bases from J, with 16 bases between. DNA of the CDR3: TGTGCCAGCGACCTGGGGGGGACGGATCAGCCCCAGCATTTT. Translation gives CASDLGGTDQPQHF.

The CDR3 coding sequence is TGTGCCAGCAGCCAAAAAGGACTAGTCCTGTACTTC. It is translated as CASSQKGLVLYF. The rearrangement joins TRBV4-2 to TRBJ2-7; 7 bases line up with TRBD2. The CDR3 runs 12 residues. The V gene's germline CDR1 is LGHNA and CDR2 YNFKEQ. V trimming: 2 bases; J trimming: 12 bases; junction bases outside the gene matches: 7.

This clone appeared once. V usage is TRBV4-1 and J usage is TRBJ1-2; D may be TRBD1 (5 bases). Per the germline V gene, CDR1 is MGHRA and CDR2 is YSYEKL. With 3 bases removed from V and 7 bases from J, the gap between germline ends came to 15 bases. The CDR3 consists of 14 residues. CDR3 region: CASSHSGAALGYTF. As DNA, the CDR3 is TGCGCCAGCAGCCACAGCGGGGCGGCCCTTGGCTACACCTTC.

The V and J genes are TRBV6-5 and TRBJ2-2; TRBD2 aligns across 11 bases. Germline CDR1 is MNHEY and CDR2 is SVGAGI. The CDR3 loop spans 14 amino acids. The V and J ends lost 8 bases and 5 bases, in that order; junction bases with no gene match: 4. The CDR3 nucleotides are TGTGCCAGCCAACTAGCGGGGGTGACCGGGGAGCTGTTTTTT. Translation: CASQLAGVTGELFF.

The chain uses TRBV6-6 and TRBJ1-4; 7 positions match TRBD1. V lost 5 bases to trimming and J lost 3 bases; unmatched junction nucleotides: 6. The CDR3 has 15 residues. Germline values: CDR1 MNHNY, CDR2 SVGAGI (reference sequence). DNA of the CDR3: TGTGCCAGCAGTCCTTCCGGGACAGCTAATGAAAAACTGTTTTTT. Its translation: CASSPSGTANEKLFF.

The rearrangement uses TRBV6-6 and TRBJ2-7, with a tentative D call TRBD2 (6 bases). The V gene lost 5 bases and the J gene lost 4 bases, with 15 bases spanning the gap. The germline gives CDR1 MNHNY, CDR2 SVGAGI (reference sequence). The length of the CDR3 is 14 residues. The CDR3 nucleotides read TGTGCCAGCAGTGGTCGGATTAGCGGATACGAGCAGTACTTC. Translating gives CASSGRISGYEQYF.

The CDR3 protein is CASSYSIPGELFF. The CDR3 DNA sequence: TGTGCCAGCAGTTACTCCATTCCCGGGGAGCTGTTTTTT. The chain couples TRBV6-6 to TRBJ2-2; D not resolved. Trimming took 0 bases from V and 6 from J, leaving 5 bases between them. This CDR3 region has 13 residues. Germline loops: CDR1 MNHNY, CDR2 SVGAGI (reference sequence).

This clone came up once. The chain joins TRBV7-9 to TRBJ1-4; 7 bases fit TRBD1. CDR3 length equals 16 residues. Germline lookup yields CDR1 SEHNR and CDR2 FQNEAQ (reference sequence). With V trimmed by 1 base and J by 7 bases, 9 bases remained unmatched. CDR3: CASSLVLGRGSEKLFF. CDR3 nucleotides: TGTGCCAGCAGCTTAGTACTCGGCAGGGGGAGTGAAAAACTGTTTTTT.

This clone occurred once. This chain's CDR3 is CASSFPPDRPDYEQYF. In DNA form, the CDR3 reads TGTGCCAGCAGCTTCCCTCCAGACAGGCCAGACTACGAGCAGTACTTC. The V and J genes are TRBV7-8 and TRBJ2-7; possibly TRBD1 for D (6 bases). Looked up from germline, CDR1 is SGHVS and CDR2 is FQNEAQ. The CDR3 extends over 16 amino acids. V dropped 3 bases and J dropped 3 bases, with 18 bases sitting between them.

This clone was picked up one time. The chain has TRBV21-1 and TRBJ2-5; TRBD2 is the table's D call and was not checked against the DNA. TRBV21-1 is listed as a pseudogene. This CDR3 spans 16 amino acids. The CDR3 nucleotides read TGTGCCAGCAGCAAGAGGGCACTCCCTAGCGAAGAGACCCAGTACTTC. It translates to CASSKRALPSEETQYF.

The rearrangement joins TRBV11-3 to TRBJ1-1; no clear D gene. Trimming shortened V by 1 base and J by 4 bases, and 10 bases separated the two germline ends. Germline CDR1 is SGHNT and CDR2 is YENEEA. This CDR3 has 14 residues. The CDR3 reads CASSLGSIGTEAFF. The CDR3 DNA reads TGTGCCAGCAGCTTAGGCTCTATCGGCACTGAAGCTTTCTTT.

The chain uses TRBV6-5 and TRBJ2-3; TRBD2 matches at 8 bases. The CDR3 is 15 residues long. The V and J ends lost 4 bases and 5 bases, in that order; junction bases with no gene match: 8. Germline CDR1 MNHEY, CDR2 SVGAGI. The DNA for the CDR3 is TGTGCCAGCAGTTCCAGACTAGCGAGGCAAGATACGCAGTATTTT. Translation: CASSSRLARQDTQYF.

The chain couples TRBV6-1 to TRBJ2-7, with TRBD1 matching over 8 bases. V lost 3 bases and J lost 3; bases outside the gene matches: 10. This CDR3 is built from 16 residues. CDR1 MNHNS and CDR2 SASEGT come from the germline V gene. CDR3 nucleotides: TGTGCCAGCAGTGAGGCCGCTCAGGGGGCGATCTACGAGCAGTACTTC. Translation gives CASSEAAQGAIYEQYF.

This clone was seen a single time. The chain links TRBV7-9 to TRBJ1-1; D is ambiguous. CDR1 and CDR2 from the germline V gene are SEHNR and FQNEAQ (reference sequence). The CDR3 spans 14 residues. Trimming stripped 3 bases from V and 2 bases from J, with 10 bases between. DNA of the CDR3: TGTGCCAGCAGCTTGACAAATATAAACACTGAAGCTTTCTTT. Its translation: CASSLTNINTEAFF.

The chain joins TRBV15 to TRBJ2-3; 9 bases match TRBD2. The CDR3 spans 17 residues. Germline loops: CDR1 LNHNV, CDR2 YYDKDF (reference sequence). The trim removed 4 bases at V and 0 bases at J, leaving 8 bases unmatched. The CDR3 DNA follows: TGTGCCACCAGCACTAGCGGGACCGGGTGGAGCACAGATACGCAGTATTTT. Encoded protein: CATSTSGTGWSTDTQYF.

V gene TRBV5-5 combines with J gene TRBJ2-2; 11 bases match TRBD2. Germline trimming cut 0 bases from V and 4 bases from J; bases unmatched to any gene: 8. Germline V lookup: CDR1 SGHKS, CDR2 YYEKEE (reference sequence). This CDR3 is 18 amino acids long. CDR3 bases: TGTGCCAGCAGCTTGGGAGCTAGCGGGGGGTCACTCACCGGGGAGCTGTTTTTT. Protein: CASSLGASGGSLTGELFF.

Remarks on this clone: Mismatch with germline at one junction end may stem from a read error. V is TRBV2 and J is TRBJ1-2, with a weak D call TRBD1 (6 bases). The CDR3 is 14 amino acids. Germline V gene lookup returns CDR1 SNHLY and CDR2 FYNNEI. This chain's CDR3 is CASREGTGFDGYTF. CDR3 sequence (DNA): TGTGCCAGCAGGGAAGGTACAGGGTTTGATGGCTACACCTTC.

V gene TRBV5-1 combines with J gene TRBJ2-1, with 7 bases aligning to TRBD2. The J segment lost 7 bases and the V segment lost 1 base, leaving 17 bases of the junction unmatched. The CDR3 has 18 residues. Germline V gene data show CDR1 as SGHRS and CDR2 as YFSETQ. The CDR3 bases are TGCGCCAGCAGCTTGCGGATTGGACTTGGCGGGAGTAAAAATGAGCAGTTCTTC. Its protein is CASSLRIGLGGSKNEQFF.

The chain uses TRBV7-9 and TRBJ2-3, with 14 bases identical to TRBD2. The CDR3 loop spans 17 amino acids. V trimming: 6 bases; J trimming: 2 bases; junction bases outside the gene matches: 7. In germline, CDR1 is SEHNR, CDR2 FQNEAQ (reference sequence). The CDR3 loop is CASRGTSGGFPTDTQYF. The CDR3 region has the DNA TGTGCCAGCAGGGGGACTAGCGGGGGCTTTCCCACAGATACGCAGTATTTT.

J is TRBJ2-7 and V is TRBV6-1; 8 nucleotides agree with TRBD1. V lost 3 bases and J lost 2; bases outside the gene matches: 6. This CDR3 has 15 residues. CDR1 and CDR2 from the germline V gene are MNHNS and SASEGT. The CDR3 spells CASSDPGTGAYEQYF. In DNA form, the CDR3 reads TGTGCCAGCAGTGATCCCGGGACAGGAGCCTACGAGCAGTACTTC.

CDR3 DNA sequence: TGTGCTAGTGGGGGGACAGGGGGTGGCTACACCTTC. Translated: CASGGTGGGYTF. This chain uses TRBV12-5 with TRBJ1-2, with 11 bases matching TRBD1. The V and J ends lost 6 bases and 7 bases, in that order; junction bases with no gene match: 1. The CDR3 length is 12 residues. Germline values: CDR1 LGHNT, CDR2 FRNRAP.

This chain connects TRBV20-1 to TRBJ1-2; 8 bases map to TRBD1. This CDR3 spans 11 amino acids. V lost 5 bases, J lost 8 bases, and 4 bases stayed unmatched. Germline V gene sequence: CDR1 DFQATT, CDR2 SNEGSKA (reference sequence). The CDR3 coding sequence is TGCAGTGCTTGGGACAGGCGCGGCTACACCTTC. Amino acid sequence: CSAWDRRGYTF.